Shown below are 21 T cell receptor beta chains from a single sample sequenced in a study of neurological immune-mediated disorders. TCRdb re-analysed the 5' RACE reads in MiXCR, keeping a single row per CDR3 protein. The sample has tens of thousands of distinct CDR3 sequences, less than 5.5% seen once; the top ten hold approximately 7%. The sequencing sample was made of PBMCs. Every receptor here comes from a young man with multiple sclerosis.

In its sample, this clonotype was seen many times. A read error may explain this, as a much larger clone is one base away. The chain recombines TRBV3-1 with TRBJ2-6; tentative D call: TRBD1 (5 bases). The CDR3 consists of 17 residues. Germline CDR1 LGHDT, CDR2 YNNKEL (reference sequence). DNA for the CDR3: TGTGCCAGCAGCCAAGTATGGGCAGGGTCGTGGGCCAAAGTCCTGACTTTC. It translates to CASSQVWAGSWAKVLTF.

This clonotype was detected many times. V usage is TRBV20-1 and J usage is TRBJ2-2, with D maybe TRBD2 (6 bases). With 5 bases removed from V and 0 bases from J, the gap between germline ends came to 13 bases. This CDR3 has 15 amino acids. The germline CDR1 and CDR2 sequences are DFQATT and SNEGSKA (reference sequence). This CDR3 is CSARDFRTNTGELFF. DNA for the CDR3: TGCAGTGCTCGGGACTTTAGAACGAACACCGGGGAGCTGTTTTTT.

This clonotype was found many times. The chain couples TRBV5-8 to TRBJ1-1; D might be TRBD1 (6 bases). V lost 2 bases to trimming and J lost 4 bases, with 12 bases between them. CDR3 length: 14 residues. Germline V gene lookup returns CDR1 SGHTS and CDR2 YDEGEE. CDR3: CASSFGQWSTEAFF. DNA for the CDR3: TGTGCCAGCAGCTTTGGACAGTGGTCCACTGAAGCTTTCTTT.

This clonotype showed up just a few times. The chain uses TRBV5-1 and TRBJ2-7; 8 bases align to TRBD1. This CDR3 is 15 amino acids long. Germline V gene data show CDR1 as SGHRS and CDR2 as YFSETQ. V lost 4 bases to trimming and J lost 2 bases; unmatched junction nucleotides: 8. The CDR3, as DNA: TGCGCCAGCAGCGTCAACGGACAGGGTCCCTACGAGCAGTACGTC. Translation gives CASSVNGQGPYEQYV.

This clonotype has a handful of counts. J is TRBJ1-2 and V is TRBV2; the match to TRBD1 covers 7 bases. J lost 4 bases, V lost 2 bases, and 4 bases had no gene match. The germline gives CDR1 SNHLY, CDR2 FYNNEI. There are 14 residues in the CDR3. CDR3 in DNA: TGTGCCAGCAGTGAATCAGGGGGTGGCTATGGCTACACCTTC. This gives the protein CASSESGGGYGYTF.

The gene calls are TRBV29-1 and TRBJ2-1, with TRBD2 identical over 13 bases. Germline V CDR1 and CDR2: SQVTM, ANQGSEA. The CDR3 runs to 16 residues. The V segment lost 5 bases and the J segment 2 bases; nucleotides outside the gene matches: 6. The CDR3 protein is CSVPGTSGAAYNEQFF. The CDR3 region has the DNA TGCAGCGTTCCCGGGACTAGCGGGGCGGCCTACAATGAGCAGTTCTTC.

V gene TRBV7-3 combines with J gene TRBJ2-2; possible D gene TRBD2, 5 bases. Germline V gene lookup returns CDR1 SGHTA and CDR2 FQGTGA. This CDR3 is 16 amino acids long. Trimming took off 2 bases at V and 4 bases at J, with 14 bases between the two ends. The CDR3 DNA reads TGTGCCAGCAGCTTACGTTCGAGCGGAGGCACCGGGGAGCTGTTTTTT. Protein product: CASSLRSSGGTGELFF.

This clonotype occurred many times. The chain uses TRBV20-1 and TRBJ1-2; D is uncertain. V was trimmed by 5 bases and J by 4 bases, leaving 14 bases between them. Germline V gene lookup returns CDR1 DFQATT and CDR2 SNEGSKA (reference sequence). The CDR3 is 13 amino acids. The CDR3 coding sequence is TGCAGTGCTTTGGACCCACGCACCTATGGCTACACCTTC. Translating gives CSALDPRTYGYTF.

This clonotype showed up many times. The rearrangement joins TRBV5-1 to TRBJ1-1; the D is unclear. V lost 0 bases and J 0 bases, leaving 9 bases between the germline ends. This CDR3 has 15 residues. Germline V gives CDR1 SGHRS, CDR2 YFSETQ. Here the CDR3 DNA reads TGCGCCAGCAGCTTGGAGGGTTTCTTGAACACTGAAGCTTTCTTT. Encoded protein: CASSLEGFLNTEAFF.

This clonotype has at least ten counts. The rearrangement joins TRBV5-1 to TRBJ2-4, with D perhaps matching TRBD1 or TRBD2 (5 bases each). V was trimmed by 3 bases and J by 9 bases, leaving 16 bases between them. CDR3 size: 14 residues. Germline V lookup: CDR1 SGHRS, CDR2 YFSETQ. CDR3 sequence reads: CASSSGTGYGIQYF. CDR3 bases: TGCGCCAGCAGCTCGGGGACGGGCTACGGCATTCAGTACTTC.

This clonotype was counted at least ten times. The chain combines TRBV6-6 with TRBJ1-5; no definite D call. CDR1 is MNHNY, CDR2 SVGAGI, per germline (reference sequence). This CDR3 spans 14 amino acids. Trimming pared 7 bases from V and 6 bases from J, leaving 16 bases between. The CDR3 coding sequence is TGTGCCAGCAACGCTCGGGGAGGAGGTCAGCCCCAGCATTTT. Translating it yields CASNARGGGQPQHF.

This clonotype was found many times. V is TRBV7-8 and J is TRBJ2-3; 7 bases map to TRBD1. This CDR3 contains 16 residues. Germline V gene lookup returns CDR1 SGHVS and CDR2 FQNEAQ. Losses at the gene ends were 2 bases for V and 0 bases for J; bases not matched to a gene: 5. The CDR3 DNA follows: TGTGCCAGCAGCTTATCCGGGACAGTCAGCACAGATACGCAGTATTTT. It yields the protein CASSLSGTVSTDTQYF.

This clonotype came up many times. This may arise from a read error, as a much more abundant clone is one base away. The CDR3 nucleotides read TGCAGTGCTCCCCGACTAGCGGGGACGTCTTCCACGCAGTATTTT. Translated, it gives CSAPRLAGTSSTQYF. The chain carries TRBV20-1 and TRBJ2-3; 11 bases are a match to TRBD2. The CDR3 is made up of 15 amino acids. Germline V gene sequence: CDR1 DFQATT, CDR2 SNEGSKA (reference sequence). V was pared by 5 bases and J by 9 bases, with 13 bases of the junction left unmatched.

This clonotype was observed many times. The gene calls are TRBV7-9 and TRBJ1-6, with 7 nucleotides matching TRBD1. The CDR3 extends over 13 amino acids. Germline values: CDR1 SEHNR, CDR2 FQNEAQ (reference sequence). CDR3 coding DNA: TGTGTCATTTCGGGGACAGATAATTCACCCCTCCACTTT. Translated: CVISGTDNSPLHF.

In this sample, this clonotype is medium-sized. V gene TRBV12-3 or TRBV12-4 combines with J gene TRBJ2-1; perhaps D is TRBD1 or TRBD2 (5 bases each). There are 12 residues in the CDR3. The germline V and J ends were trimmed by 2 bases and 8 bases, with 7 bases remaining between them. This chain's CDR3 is CASSLRGDEQFF. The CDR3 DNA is TGTGCCAGCAGTTTACGGGGCGATGAGCAGTTCTTC.

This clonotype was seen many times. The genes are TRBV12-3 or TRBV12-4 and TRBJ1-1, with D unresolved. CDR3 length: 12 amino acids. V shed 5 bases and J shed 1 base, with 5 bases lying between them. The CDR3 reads CASSPRNTEAFF. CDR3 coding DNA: TGTGCCAGCAGTCCACGGAACACTGAAGCTTTCTTT.

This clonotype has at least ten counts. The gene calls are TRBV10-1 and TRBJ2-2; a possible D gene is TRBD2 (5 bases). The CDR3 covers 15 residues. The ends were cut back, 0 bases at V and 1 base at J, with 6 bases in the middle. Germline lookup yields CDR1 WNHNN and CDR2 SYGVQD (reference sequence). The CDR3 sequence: CASSESGRNTGELFF. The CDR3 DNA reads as TGCGCCAGCAGTGAGTCGGGGAGGAACACCGGGGAGCTGTTTTTT.

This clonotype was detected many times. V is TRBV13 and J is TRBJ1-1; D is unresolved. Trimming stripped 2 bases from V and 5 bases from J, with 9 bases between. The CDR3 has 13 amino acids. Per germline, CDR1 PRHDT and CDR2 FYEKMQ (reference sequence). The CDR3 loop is CASSLLLPTEAFF. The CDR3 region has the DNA TGTGCCAGCAGCTTACTCCTCCCGACTGAAGCTTTCTTT.

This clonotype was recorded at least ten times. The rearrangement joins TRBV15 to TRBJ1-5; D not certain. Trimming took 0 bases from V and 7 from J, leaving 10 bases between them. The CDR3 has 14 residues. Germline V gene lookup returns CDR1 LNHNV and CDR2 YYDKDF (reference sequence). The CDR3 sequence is CATSRDPRSQPQHF. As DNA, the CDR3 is TGTGCCACCAGCAGAGATCCCCGGTCGCAGCCCCAGCATTTT.

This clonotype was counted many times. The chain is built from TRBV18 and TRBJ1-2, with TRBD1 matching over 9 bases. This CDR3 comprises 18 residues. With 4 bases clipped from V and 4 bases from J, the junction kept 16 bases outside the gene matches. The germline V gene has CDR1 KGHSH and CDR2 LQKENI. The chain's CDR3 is CASSHRQPGQGGIYGYTF. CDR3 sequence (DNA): TGTGCCAGCTCACACCGCCAACCGGGACAGGGCGGGATCTATGGCTACACCTTC.

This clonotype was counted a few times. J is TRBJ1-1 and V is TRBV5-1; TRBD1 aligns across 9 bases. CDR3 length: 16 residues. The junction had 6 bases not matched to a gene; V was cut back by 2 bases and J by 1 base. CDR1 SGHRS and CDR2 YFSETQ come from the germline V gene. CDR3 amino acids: CASSLGTGGRNTEAFF. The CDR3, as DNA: TGCGCCAGCAGCTTAGGTACAGGGGGCCGGAACACTGAAGCTTTCTTT.